The clone carrying this T cell receptor (beta chain) was observed at least ten times. Its target is not known. This entry is derived from a study of CD8+CD57+ T cells in acquired aplastic anemia. Study background: The study obtained an average of approximately 2.9 ug of DNA from sorted CD4+ and CD8+ cells. The study's findings and limits: Patients and controls were not found to differ significantly in CD8+ Simpson's diversity.

This CDR3 contains 13 residues. Trimming stripped 0 bases from V and 11 bases from J, with 16 bases between. Germline V gene data show CDR1 as DFQATT and CDR2 as SNEGSKA (reference sequence). CDR3 and TCR beta VDJ profiling relied on genomic DNA as the template. TCRdb reprocessed the reads via MiXCR and lists one record per CDR3 protein. The data contain about 210,000 distinct CDR3 sequences, 34% of them singletons. Sequencing was carried out using sorted CD4+, CD8+, or CD8+CD57+ T cells (not recorded which) from PBMCs. This clonotype was obtained from a human donor in good health, serving as a control. The chain links TRBV20-1 to TRBJ1-1, with D perhaps TRBD1 (6 bases). The CDR3 spells CSAREGGQRSAFF. The DNA of the CDR3 is TGCAGTGCTAGAGAGGGGGGACAACGGTCGGCTTTCTTT.